Detailed here is one T cell receptor beta chain. The antigen is not known. J gave up 12 bases and V 6 bases, and 25 bases lay outside the gene matches. The CDR3 sequence is 19 residues long. Germline V gives CDR1 SQVTM, CDR2 ANQGSEA. These data originate in a study of blood T cells in healthy people across ages. Study-wide findings and caveats: A conclusive naive versus antigen-experienced comparison was prevented by the unsorted PBMCs. Getting older went along with TCR beta diversity per million T cells dropping roughly linearly.

A sample-barcoded 5' primer and a J-beta primer mix were used in a second PCR of roughly 6 to 11 cycles. TCRdb recomputed calls from the 5' RACE reads with MiXCR, one row per CDR3 protein. The sample carries 1.5 million or so distinct CDR3 sequences, approximately 40% recorded once. The chain uses TRBV29-1 and TRBJ2-1; 14 bases agree with TRBD2. The sequenced sample consisted of blood. This clonotype was sampled from a woman between 18 and 29 years old in good health. The CDR3 reads CSVGVMTSGRAFLVCGQFF. Written as DNA, the CDR3 is TGCAGCGTCGGCGTCATGACTAGCGGGAGGGCCTTCCTGGTTTGTGGGCAGTTCTTC.